These T cell receptor beta chains were read from a single sample in a study of cytomegalovirus exposure and HLA in healthy donors. Repertoires were generated with immunoSEQ multiplex PCR, while TCRdb's copy carries only in-frame clones and drops some. The table includes 90,000 to 150,000 clones, 75% to 85% detected once. Sequencing was done on a sample of PBMCs. The receptors stem from a man in his forties in good health and CMV-seronegative. The CDR3 runs from the conserved cysteine through the conserved F or W. A D gene is named only where the DNA matches it firmly. The listing skips clone size in some rows; elsewhere it reads once, few, many or a size class.

j_call,d_call,v_call,clone_size,cdr3_aa
TRBJ2-7,TRBD1,TRBV13,NA,CASSLNRGYEQYF
TRBJ1-6,NA,TRBV5-1,NA,CASSLGQVNSPLHF
TRBJ1-2,NA,TRBV27,NA,CASSENSYGYTF
TRBJ1-5,NA,TRBV6-6,once,CASSPYREVGQPQHF
TRBJ2-1,TRBD1,TRBV7-6,NA,CASSPTGGSYNEQFF
TRBJ1-5,TRBD1,TRBV2,NA,CARGQGGNQPQHF
TRBJ2-5,NA,TRBV5-6,NA,CASSLAGVEETQYF
TRBJ1-3,NA,TRBV5-1,few,CASSFSGTGNTIYF
TRBJ1-3,NA,TRBV14,once,CASRVGGSGNTIYF
TRBJ2-2,TRBD2,TRBV7-2,NA,CASREGLATGELFF
TRBJ2-3,NA,TRBV14,once,CASSHVDTQYF
TRBJ2-7,NA,TRBV7-9,few,CASSSQVYEQYF
TRBJ2-3,TRBD1,TRBV6-1,NA,CATYRGHTDTQYF
TRBJ2-3,NA,TRBV11-3,NA,CASSDGNTDTQYF